These T cell receptor beta chains were read from a single sample in a study of T cell repertoires in cytomegalovirus infection. Antigens of these TCRs are unknown. TCRdb recomputed calls from the reads with MiXCR, one row per CDR3 protein. The data hold about 700,000 distinct CDR3 sequences, with approximately 33% observed a single time. Sequenced here: cultured PBMCs, sampled from culture after CMV antigen stimulation. Every receptor here comes from a human donor in good health (CMV status not recorded). Some clones in this sample may be carry-over from other donors' samples. The CDR3 runs from the conserved cysteine through the conserved F or W. The D gene is left open where the match is weak.

TRBV12-3/TRBV12-4,.,TRBJ1-1,CASRRGTEAFF
TRBV7-8,.,TRBJ2-1,CASSSYLIRAGSQFF
TRBV7-6,.,TRBJ1-1,CASTPAGNTEAFF
TRBV19,TRBD1,TRBJ1-1,CASSISGTANTEAFF
TRBV10-3,.,TRBJ1-4,CAISEGTAYEKLFF
TRBV12-3/TRBV12-4,.,TRBJ2-7,CASKTGRTYEQYF
TRBV27,TRBD1,TRBJ2-5,CASSPSWGDRTMETQYF
TRBV11-2,.,TRBJ2-7,CASSLDRTGPHEQYF
TRBV7-2,.,TRBJ1-1,CASSLDVRNTEAFF
TRBV7-6,.,TRBJ1-5,CASSPLVGGISNQPQHF
TRBV7-6,.,TRBJ1-2,CASSTRSYGYTF
TRBV11-3,.,TRBJ2-1,CASSLDRASSEQFF
TRBV4-3,.,TRBJ2-7,CASSQYLRTNEQYF
TRBV6-2/TRBV6-3,TRBD2,TRBJ2-5,CASSYRSGGPQETQYF
TRBV18,.,TRBJ2-1,CASSPSGVGNEQFF
TRBV7-2,.,TRBJ2-1,CASSPSLGDNEQFF
TRBV7-1,TRBD1,TRBJ1-2,CASSPAGTVGYTF
TRBV7-9,.,TRBJ1-1,CASLGRGRLNTEAFF
TRBV19,.,TRBJ2-6,CASSIDPASLGANVLTF
TRBV6-1,.,TRBJ2-2,CASSWGVSAGELFF
TRBV4-2,.,TRBJ1-2,CASSQGQKYGYTF
TRBV10-3,.,TRBJ2-1,CAISGGTGTSVVREQFF
TRBV7-8,.,TRBJ1-5,CASSFGPNQPQHF
TRBV19,.,TRBJ2-1,CASSPRAAYNEQFF
TRBV7-9,TRBD2,TRBJ2-7,CASSMGLAEDEQYF
TRBV7-2,.,TRBJ2-1,CASSLAPGALSYNEQFF
TRBV20-1,TRBD2,TRBJ2-3,CSASLAGPTDTQYF
TRBV6-5,.,TRBJ2-3,CASSRGSTIPGGADTQYF
TRBV6-1,TRBD1,TRBJ2-1,CASRPTGVRNEQFF
TRBV11-2,TRBD1,TRBJ2-6,CASSTDRGPAGANVLTF